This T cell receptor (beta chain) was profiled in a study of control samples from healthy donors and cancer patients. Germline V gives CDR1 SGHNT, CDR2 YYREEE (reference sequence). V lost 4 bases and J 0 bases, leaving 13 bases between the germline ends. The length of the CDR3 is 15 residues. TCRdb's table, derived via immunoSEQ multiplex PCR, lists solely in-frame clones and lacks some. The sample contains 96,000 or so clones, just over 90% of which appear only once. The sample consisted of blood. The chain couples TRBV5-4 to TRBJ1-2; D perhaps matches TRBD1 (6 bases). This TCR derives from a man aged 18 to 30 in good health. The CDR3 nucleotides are TGTGCCAGCAGCCTTCCAGGGGTGACTAACTATGGCTACACCTTC. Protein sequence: CASSLPGVTNYGYTF.